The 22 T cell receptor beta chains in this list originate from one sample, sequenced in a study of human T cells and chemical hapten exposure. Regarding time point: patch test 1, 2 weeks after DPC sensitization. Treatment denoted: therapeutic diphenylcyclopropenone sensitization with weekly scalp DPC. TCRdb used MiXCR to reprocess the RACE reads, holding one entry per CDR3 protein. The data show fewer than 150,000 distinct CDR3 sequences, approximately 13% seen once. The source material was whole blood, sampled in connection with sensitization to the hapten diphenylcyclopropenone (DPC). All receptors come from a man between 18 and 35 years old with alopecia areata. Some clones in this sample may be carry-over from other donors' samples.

The CDR3 nucleotides are TGTGCCAGCAGTTCCCCGCAGGGTAGCTCCTACGAGCAGTACTTC. Its translation is CASSSPQGSSYEQYF. The gene calls are TRBV28 and TRBJ2-7; TRBD1 might be the D (5 bases). CDR1 MDHEN and CDR2 SYDVKM come from the germline V gene. V was cut by 4 bases and J by 0 bases, with 13 bases left in between. This CDR3 contains 15 residues.

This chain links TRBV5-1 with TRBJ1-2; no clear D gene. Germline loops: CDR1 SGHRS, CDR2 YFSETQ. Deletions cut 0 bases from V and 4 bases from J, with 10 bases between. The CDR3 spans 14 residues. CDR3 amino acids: CASSLGETLYGYTF. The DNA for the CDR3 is TGCGCCAGCAGCTTGGGGGAGACACTCTATGGCTACACCTTC.

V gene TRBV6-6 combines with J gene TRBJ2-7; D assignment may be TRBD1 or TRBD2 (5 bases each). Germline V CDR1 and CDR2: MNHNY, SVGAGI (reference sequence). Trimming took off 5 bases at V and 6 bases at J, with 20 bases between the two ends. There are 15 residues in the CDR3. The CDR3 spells CASSKEGIPLPEQYF. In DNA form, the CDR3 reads TGTGCCAGCAGTAAAGAGGGGATCCCACTTCCCGAGCAGTACTTC.

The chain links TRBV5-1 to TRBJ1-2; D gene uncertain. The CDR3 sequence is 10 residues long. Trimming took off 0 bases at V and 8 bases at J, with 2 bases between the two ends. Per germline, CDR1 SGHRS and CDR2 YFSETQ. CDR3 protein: CASSLAGYTF. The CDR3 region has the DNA TGCGCCAGCAGCTTGGCGGGCTACACCTTC.

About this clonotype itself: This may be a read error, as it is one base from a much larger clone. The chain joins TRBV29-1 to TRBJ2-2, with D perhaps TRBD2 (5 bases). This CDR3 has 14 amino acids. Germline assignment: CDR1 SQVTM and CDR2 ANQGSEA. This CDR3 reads CSVDPATNTGELYF. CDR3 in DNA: TGCAGCGTTGATCCAGCCACGAACACCGGGGAGCTGTATTTT.

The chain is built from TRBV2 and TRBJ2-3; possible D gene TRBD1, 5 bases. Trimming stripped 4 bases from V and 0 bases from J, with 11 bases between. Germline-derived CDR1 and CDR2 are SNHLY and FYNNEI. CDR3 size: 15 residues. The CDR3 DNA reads TGTGCCAGCAGTGGACAGTTTTCTAGCACAGATACGCAGTATTTT. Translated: CASSGQFSSTDTQYF.

The CDR3 region has the DNA TGTGCCAGCAGCATCCGCGGCGAGACCCAGTACTTC. This gives the protein CASSIRGETQYF. The gene calls are TRBV7-2 and TRBJ2-5; D ambiguous. Germline assignment: CDR1 SGHTA and CDR2 FQGNSA. V lost 5 bases, J lost 5 bases, and 9 bases lay in between. The CDR3 has 12 residues.

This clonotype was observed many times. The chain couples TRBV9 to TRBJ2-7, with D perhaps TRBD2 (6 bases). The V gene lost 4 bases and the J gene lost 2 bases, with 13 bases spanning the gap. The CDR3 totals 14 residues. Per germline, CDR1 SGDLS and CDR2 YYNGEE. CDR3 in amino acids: CASSPRGGAYEQYF. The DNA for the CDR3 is TGTGCCAGCAGCCCGCGCGGAGGGGCCTACGAGCAGTACTTC.

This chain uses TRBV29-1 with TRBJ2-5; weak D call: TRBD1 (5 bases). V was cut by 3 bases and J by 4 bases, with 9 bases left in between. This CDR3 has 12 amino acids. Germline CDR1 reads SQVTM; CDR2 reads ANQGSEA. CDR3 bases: TGCAGCGTTGAGACCCAGGGAGAGACCCAGTACTTC. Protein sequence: CSVETQGETQYF.

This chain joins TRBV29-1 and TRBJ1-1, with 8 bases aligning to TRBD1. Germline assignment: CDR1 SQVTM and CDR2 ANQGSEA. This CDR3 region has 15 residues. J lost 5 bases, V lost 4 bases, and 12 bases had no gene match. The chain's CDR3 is CSVGYRGRLRTEAFF. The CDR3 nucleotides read TGCAGCGTTGGATACAGGGGGAGGTTAAGGACTGAAGCTTTCTTT.

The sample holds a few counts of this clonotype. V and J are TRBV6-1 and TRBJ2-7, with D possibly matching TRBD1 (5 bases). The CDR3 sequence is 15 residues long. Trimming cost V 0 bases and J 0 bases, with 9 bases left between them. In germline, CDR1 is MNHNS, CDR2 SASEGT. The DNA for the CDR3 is TGTGCCAGCAGTGAAGCGATGGACATCTCCTACGAGCAGTACGTC. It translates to CASSEAMDISYEQYV.

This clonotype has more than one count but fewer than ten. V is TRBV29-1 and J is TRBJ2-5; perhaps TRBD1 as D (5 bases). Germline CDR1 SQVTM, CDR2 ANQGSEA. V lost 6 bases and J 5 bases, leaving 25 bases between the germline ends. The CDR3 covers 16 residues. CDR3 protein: CSVETTDNLSYETQYF. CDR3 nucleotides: TGCAGCGTCGAAACCACGGACAATCTCTCCTATGAGACCCAGTACTTC. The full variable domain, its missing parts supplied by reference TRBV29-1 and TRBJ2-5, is SAVISQKPSRDICQRGTSLTIQCQVDSQVTMMFWYRQQPGQSLTLIATANQGSEATYESGFVIDKFPISRPNLTFSTLTVSNMSPEDSSIYLCSVETTDNLSYETQYFGPGTRLLVL.

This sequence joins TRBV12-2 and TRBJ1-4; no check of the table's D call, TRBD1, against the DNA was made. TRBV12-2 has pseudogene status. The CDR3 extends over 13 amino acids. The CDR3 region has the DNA TGTGCAAGTCGCCCCCGGACAGTAGTGCAACTGTTTTTT. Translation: CASRPRTVVQLFF.

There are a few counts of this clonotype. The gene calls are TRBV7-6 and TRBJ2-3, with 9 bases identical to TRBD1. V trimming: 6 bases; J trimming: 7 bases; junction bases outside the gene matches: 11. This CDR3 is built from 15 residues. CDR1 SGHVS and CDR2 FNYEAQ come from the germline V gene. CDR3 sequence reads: CASRTGTGLLNTQYF. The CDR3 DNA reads TGTGCCAGCAGAACCGGGACAGGGTTGTTAAATACGCAGTATTTT. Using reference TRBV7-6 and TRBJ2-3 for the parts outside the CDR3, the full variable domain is GAGVSQSPRYKVTKRGQDVALRCDPISGHVSLYWYRQALGQGPEFLTYFNYEAQQDKSGLPNDRFSAERPEGSISTLTIQRTEQRDSAMYRCASRTGTGLLNTQYFGPGTRLTVL.

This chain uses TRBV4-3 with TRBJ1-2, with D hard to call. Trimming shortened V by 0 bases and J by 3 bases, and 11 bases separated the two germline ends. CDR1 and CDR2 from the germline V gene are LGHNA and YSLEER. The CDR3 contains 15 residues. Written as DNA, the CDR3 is TGCGCCAGCAGCCAAGATCCGGCCGCCGACTATGGCTACACCTTC. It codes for CASSQDPAADYGYTF.

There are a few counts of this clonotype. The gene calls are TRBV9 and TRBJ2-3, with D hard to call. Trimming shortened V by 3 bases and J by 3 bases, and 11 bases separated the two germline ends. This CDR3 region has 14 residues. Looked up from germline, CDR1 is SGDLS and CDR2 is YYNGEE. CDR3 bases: TGTGCCAGCAGCGGAGACCTGGGGACAGATACGCAGTATTTT. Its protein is CASSGDLGTDTQYF.

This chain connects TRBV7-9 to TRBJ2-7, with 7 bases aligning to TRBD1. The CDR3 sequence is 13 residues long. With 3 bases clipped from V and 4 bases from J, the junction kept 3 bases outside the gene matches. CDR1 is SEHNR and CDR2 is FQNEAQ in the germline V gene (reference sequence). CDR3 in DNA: TGTGCCAGCAGCTTTGCACAGGGGTACGAGCAGTACGTC. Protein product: CASSFAQGYEQYV.

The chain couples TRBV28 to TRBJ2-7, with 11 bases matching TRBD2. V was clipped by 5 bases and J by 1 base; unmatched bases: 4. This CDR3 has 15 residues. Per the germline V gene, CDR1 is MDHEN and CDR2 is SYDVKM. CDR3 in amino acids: CASSTSGGNSYEQYF. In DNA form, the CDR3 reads TGTGCCAGCAGTACTAGCGGGGGTAATTCCTACGAGCAGTACTTC.

The CDR3: CASSLDRDWGEPQHF. The CDR3 DNA follows: TGTGCCAGCAGCTTGGACCGGGACTGGGGCGAGCCCCAGCATTTT. The chain carries TRBV5-8 and TRBJ1-5, with D maybe TRBD1 (5 bases). Germline loops: CDR1 SGHTS, CDR2 YDEGEE. Between the trimmed V and J ends, which lost 0 bases and 8 bases, there was a span of 15 bases. This CDR3 is 15 amino acids long.

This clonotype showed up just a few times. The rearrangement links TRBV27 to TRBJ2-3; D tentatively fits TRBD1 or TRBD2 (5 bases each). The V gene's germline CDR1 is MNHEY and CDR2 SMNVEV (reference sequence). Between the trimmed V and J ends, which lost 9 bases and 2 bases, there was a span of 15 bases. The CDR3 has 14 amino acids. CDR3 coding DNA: TGTGCCAGTAGGACTGGGGCCCACACAGATACGCAGTATTTT. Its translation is CASRTGAHTDTQYF.

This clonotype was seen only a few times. As DNA, the CDR3 is TGTGCCACCGGAGGTTCACCCCTCCACTTT. This codes for CATGGSPLHF. The rearrangement uses TRBV6-5 and TRBJ1-6; D is unresolved. Per germline, CDR1 MNHEY and CDR2 SVGAGI. This CDR3 is 10 amino acids long. The V gene lost 10 bases and the J gene lost 9 bases, with 7 bases spanning the gap.

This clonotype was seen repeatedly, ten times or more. The CDR3 loop reads CASSFAGANQPQHF. The CDR3 nucleotides are TGTGCCAGCAGCTTCGCGGGGGCCAATCAGCCCCAGCATTTT. V and J are TRBV7-8 and TRBJ1-5; a possible D gene is TRBD1 (6 bases). Between the trimmed V and J ends, which lost 3 bases and 3 bases, there was a span of 9 bases. Looked up from germline, CDR1 is SGHVS and CDR2 is FQNEAQ. CDR3 length equals 14 residues. The full variable domain, with the rest looked up from reference TRBV7-8 and TRBJ1-5, is GAGVSQSPRYKVAKRGQDVALRCDPISGHVSLFWYQQALGQGPEFLTYFQNEAQLDKSGLPSDRFFAERPEGSVSTLKIQRTQQEDSAVYLCASSFAGANQPQHFGDGTRLSIL.